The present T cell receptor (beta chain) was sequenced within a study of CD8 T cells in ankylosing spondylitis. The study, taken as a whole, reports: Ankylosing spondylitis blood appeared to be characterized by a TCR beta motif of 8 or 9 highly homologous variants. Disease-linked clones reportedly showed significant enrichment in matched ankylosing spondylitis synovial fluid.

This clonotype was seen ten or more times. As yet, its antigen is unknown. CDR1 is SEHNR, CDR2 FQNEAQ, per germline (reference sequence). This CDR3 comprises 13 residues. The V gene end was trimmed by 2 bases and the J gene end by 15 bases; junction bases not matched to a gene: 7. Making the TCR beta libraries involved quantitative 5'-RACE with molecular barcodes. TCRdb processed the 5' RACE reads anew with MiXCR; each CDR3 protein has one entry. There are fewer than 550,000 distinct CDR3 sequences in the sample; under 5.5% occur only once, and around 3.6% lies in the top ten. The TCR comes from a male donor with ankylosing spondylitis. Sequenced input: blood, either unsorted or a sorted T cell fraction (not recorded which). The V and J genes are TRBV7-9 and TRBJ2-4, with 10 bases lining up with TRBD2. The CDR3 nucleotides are TGTGCCAGCAGCTTATGGCTAGCGGGAGACGTGTACTTC. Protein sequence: CASSLWLAGDVYF.